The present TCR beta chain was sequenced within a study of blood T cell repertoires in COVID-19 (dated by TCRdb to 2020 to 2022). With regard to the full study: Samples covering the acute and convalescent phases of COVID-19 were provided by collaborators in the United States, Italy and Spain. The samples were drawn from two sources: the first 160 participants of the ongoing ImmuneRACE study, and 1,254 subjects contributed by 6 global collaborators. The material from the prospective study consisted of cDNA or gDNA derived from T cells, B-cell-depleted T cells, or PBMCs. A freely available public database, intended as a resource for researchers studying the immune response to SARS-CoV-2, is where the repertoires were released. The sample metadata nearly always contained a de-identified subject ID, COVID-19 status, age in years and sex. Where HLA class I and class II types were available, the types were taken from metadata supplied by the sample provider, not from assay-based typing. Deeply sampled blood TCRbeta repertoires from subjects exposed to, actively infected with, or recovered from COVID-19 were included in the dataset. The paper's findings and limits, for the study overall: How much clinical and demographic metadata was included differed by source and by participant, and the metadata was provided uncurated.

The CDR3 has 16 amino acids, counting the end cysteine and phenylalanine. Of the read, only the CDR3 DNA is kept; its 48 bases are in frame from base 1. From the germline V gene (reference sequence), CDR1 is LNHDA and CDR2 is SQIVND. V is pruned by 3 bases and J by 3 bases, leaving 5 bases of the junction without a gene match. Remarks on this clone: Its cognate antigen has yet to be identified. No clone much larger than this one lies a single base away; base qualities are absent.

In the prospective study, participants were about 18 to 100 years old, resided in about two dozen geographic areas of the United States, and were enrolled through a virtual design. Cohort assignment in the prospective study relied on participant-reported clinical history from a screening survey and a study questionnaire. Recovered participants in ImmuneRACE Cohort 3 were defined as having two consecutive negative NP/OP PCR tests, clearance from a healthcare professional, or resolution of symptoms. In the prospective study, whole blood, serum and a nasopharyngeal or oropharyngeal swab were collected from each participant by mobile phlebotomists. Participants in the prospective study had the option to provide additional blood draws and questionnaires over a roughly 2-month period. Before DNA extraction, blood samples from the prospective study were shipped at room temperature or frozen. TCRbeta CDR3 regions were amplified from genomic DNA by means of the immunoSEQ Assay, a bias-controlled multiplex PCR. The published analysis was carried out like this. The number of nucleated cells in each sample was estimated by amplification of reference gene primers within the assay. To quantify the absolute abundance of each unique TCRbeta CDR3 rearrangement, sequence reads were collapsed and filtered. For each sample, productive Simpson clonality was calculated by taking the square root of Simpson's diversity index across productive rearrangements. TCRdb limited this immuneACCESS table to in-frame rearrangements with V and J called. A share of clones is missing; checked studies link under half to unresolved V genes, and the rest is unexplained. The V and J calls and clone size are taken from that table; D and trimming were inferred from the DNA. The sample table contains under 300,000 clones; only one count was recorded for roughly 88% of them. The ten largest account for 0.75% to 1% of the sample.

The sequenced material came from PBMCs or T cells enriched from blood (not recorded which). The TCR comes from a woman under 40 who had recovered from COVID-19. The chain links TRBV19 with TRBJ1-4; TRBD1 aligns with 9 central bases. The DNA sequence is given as TGTGCCAGTAGTATCCCGACAGGGGGGTCTAATGAAAAACTGTTTTTT. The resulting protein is CASSIPTGGSNEKLFF.